The 14 T cell receptor beta chains below all came from one sample that was sequenced in a study of cytomegalovirus exposure and HLA in healthy donors. PCR involved 60 Vbeta and 13 Jbeta primers. Generated by immunoSEQ multiplex PCR, the TCRdb table keeps only in-frame clones and is missing some. The sample yields some 84,000 clones, roughly 78% seen once. Sequenced: PBMCs. The receptors derive from a male donor in good health and CMV-seropositive.

The V gene is TRBV29-1, the J gene TRBJ2-3; 11 nucleotides line up with TRBD2. Looked up from germline, CDR1 is SQVTM and CDR2 is ANQGSEA. The V gene end was trimmed by 1 base and the J gene end by 6 bases; junction bases not matched to a gene: 12. There are 17 residues in the CDR3. The CDR3 reads CSVEGVWLAGGADTQYF. CDR3 nucleotide sequence: TGCAGCGTTGAAGGGGTCTGGCTAGCGGGAGGAGCGGATACGCAGTATTTT.

Only one count was recorded for this clone. The rearrangement uses TRBV2 and TRBJ1-4; TRBD1 matches at 11 bases. The J segment lost 5 bases and the V segment lost 6 bases, leaving 14 bases of the junction unmatched. Germline loops: CDR1 SNHLY, CDR2 FYNNEI. The CDR3 is 18 residues long. CDR3 loop: CASRDPGQGDDKNEKLFF. CDR3 coding DNA: TGTGCCAGCAGAGATCCGGGACAGGGGGACGATAAGAATGAAAAACTGTTTTTT.

The chain recombines TRBV28 with TRBJ2-2; D is ambiguous. Between the trimmed V and J ends, which lost 7 bases and 1 base, there was a span of 4 bases. The CDR3 extends over 12 amino acids. Per germline, CDR1 MDHEN and CDR2 SYDVKM. This CDR3 reads CASTKNTGELFF. The CDR3 region has the DNA TGTGCCAGCACCAAGAACACCGGGGAGCTGTTTTTT.

The chain joins TRBV9 to TRBJ2-1; 9 nucleotides agree with TRBD2. V gave up 5 bases and J gave up 12 bases; unmatched junction bases: 6. The CDR3 consists of 12 residues. Germline CDR1 SGDLS, CDR2 YYNGEE. CDR3 in DNA: TGTGCCAGCAGTCGCGGGGGGGTTCCGCAGTTCTTC. Translated: CASSRGGVPQFF.

V gene TRBV28 combines with J gene TRBJ2-7, with TRBD2 matching over 10 bases. This CDR3 has 20 amino acids. V was clipped by 6 bases and J by 4 bases; unmatched bases: 24. CDR1 and CDR2 from the germline V gene are MDHEN and SYDVKM. CDR3 amino acids: CASSYGWRGKGLAEKYEQYF. CDR3 DNA: TGTGCCAGCAGCTACGGCTGGCGGGGCAAAGGACTAGCGGAGAAATACGAGCAGTACTTC.

The CDR3: CASSLAAGSNEKLFF. The CDR3 coding sequence is TGTGCCAGCAGCTTGGCGGCAGGTTCTAATGAAAAACTGTTTTTT. The chain couples TRBV5-4 to TRBJ1-4, with no clear D. Germline V gene lookup returns CDR1 SGHNT and CDR2 YYREEE (reference sequence). V was cut by 0 bases and J by 3 bases, with 9 bases left in between. The CDR3 spans 15 residues.

This clone was seen a few times. This chain uses TRBV5-1 with TRBJ2-1, with TRBD1 matching 9 bases. In germline, CDR1 is SGHRS, CDR2 YFSETQ. V dropped 4 bases and J dropped 4; count of bases not matched to a gene: 6. The CDR3 covers 15 residues. The CDR3 loop reads CASSIGTGIYNEQFF. DNA for the CDR3: TGCGCCAGCAGCATCGGGACAGGGATATACAATGAGCAGTTCTTC.

This chain joins TRBV10-1 and TRBJ1-1; D call uncertain. The CDR3 runs to 13 residues. Trimming shortened V by 0 bases and J by 7 bases, and 9 bases separated the two germline ends. Germline V CDR1 and CDR2: WNHNN, SYGVQD (reference sequence). This CDR3 is CASSESGRNEAFF. CDR3 in DNA: TGCGCCAGCAGTGAGTCGGGCCGGAATGAAGCTTTCTTT.

This clone was counted a few times. The V call is TRBV7-3, the J call TRBJ1-1, with D unclear. With 5 bases removed from V and 5 bases from J, the gap between germline ends came to 12 bases. Germline V gene lookup returns CDR1 SGHTA and CDR2 FQGTGA. The length of the CDR3 is 13 residues. The chain's CDR3 is CASSTESGTEAFF. The CDR3 coding sequence is TGTGCCAGCAGCACGGAATCGGGGACTGAAGCTTTCTTT.

The V gene is TRBV15, the J gene TRBJ2-2, with 8 bases matching TRBD1. The J segment lost 1 base and the V segment lost 3 bases, leaving 4 bases of the junction unmatched. Germline V gives CDR1 LNHNV, CDR2 YYDKDF (reference sequence). This CDR3 comprises 16 residues. The CDR3 is CATSRSGGWNTGELFF. CDR3 nucleotides: TGTGCCACCAGCAGGTCAGGGGGCTGGAACACCGGGGAGCTGTTTTTT.

In its sample, this clone was seen a few times. The gene calls are TRBV4-1 and TRBJ2-6; D not certain. Trimming left V 4 bases short and J 0 bases short, with 7 bases between. CDR1 is MGHRA and CDR2 is YSYEKL in the germline V gene. CDR3 length equals 15 residues. The CDR3 is CASSRTFSGANVLTF. DNA of the CDR3: TGCGCCAGCAGCCGCACTTTCTCTGGGGCCAACGTCCTGACTTTC.

For this clone: In this CDR3 the conserved last residue, phenylalanine or tryptophan, is missing, so a read error is likely. Because the CDR3's place on the DNA is in doubt, the DNA is left out and the CDR3 is given as listed by TCRdb. The chain carries TRBV7-9 and TRBJ1-1. From its first to its last residue, the CDR3 has 11 amino acids. Germline V gene sequence: CDR1 SEHNR, CDR2 FQNEAQ (reference sequence). CDR3 amino acids: CASSFPAAPSG.

The chain uses TRBV7-9 and TRBJ2-7; 7 bases are a match to TRBD1. V dropped 5 bases and J dropped 2; count of bases not matched to a gene: 6. The CDR3 has 14 residues. CDR1 and CDR2 (germline): SEHNR, FQNEAQ (reference sequence). The CDR3 DNA sequence: TGTGCCAGCAGCCCAAGGGACAGTACCTACGAGCAGTACTTC. Translating gives CASSPRDSTYEQYF.

The CDR3, as DNA: TGTGCCAGCAGCGTAATCGGGACAGGGTTACAAGAGACCCAGTACTTC. This codes for CASSVIGTGLQETQYF. The J gene is TRBJ2-5, the V gene TRBV9; 9 nucleotides agree with TRBD1. V gave up 1 base and J gave up 2 bases; unmatched junction bases: 6. CDR3 length: 16 amino acids. Germline CDR1 SGDLS, CDR2 YYNGEE.